Following are 27 T cell receptor beta chains from one sample sequenced in a study of OX40 agonist ivuxolimab in advanced cancers. Repertoires were generated with immunoSEQ multiplex PCR, while TCRdb's copy carries only in-frame clones and drops some. The sample gives approximately 60,000 clones, roughly four fifths of which show up once; approximately 1% is in the top ten. This specimen was CD4+ or CD8+ T cells sorted from blood, taken in a trial of the OX40 agonist ivuxolimab. The receptor set was obtained from an adult with an advanced solid tumor such as melanoma, head and neck, liver or kidney cancer.

Of note for this clone: Mismatch with germline at one junction end may stem from a read error. Additional DNA sequences in this sample encode the identical CDR3. This chain uses TRBV6-1 with TRBJ1-2; D might be TRBD1 (5 bases). CDR3 size: 14 residues. Germline V gives CDR1 MNHNS, CDR2 SASEGT. CDR3 protein: CASSGGTEGYGYTF. In DNA, the CDR3 is TGTGCTAGCAGTGGGGGAACAGAAGGCTATGGCTACACCTTC.

J is TRBJ2-2 and V is TRBV7-3, with 8 nucleotides matching TRBD1. Per germline, CDR1 SGHTA and CDR2 FQGTGA. The CDR3 has 16 residues. Trimming cost V 4 bases and J 7 bases; bases outside gene matches: 11. CDR3: CASSCPVTGVCGELFF. The CDR3 nucleotides read TGTGCCAGCAGCTGTCCAGTGACAGGGGTTTGCGGGGAGCTGTTTTTT.

The rearrangement joins TRBV27 to TRBJ1-1; D not resolved. Trimming shortened V by 5 bases and J by 0 bases, and 7 bases separated the two germline ends. Germline lookup yields CDR1 MNHEY and CDR2 SMNVEV (reference sequence). There are 13 residues in the CDR3. The CDR3 coding sequence is TGTGCCAGCAGTCGGGGATTGAACACTGAAGCTTTCTTT. It specifies CASSRGLNTEAFF.

The V gene is TRBV27, the J gene TRBJ2-5; 7 bases line up with TRBD1. Germline CDR1 reads MNHEY; CDR2 reads SMNVEV (reference sequence). The V and J ends lost 3 bases and 3 bases, in that order; junction bases with no gene match: 7. This CDR3 is 15 amino acids long. This chain's CDR3 is CASSFSTGSKETQYF. As DNA, the CDR3 is TGTGCCAGCAGTTTTTCGACAGGGTCGAAAGAGACCCAGTACTTC.

The chain employs TRBV5-1 and TRBJ2-2; 8 bases match TRBD1. The CDR3 consists of 15 residues. Trimming at V came to 4 bases and at J to 1 base, leaving 3 bases not matched to a gene. Germline-derived CDR1 and CDR2 are SGHRS and YFSETQ. The chain's CDR3 is CASSQDRENTGELFF. As DNA, the CDR3 is TGCGCCAGCAGCCAGGACAGGGAGAACACCGGGGAGCTGTTTTTT.

The V gene is TRBV5-1, the J gene TRBJ2-5; D is ambiguous. The CDR3 has 14 amino acids. CDR1 is SGHRS and CDR2 is YFSETQ in the germline V gene. The V end was cut by 4 bases, the J end by 5 bases, with 15 bases between. CDR3 in amino acids: CASSPGSGWETQYF. In DNA form, the CDR3 reads TGCGCCAGCAGCCCCGGATCCGGGTGGGAGACCCAGTACTTC.

A few counts support this clone. The chain combines TRBV14 with TRBJ2-3; no definite D call. The V gene lost 0 bases and the J gene lost 0 bases, with 10 bases spanning the gap. Germline-derived CDR1 and CDR2 are SGHDN and FVKESK. This CDR3 is built from 16 residues. CDR3 amino acids: CASSQEIGVSTDTQYF. The DNA for the CDR3 is TGTGCCAGCAGCCAAGAAATCGGAGTTAGCACAGATACGCAGTATTTT.

The J gene is TRBJ2-2, the V gene TRBV19, with unresolved D. V gave up 0 bases and J gave up 7 bases, with 6 bases separating them. The CDR3 is 13 residues long. Germline V gene lookup returns CDR1 LNHDA and CDR2 SQIVND (reference sequence). The CDR3 DNA follows: TGTGCCAGTAGTATAGATGGCCGCGGGGAGCTGTTTTTT. Its protein product is CASSIDGRGELFF.

This clone turned up a few times. This chain connects TRBV14 to TRBJ2-5, with 8 bases identical to TRBD2. The germline gives CDR1 SGHDN, CDR2 FVKESK. The CDR3 runs 14 residues. V lost 4 bases and J lost 6; bases outside the gene matches: 7. CDR3 loop: CASSPRTSLQTQYF. The CDR3 DNA follows: TGTGCCAGCAGCCCTCGGACTAGCTTACAGACCCAGTACTTC.

The chain employs TRBV7-9 and TRBJ1-1; D gene uncertain. Trimming stripped 5 bases from V and 7 bases from J, with 8 bases between. CDR3 length: 11 residues. Germline CDR1 SEHNR, CDR2 FQNEAQ (reference sequence). CDR3 protein: CASSLRSEAFF. CDR3 in DNA: TGTGCCAGCAGCCTTCGCAGTGAAGCTTTCTTT.

This chain links TRBV30 with TRBJ2-7; D not certain. This CDR3 has 12 amino acids. V was clipped by 1 base and J by 3 bases, with 7 bases between them. Germline lookup yields CDR1 GTSNPN and CDR2 SVGIG (reference sequence). CDR3 protein: CAWSGNFYEQYF. CDR3 DNA: TGTGCCTGGAGTGGGAATTTCTACGAGCAGTACTTC.

This chain uses TRBV7-9 with TRBJ1-5; no firm D call. CDR1 is SEHNR and CDR2 is FQNEAQ in the germline V gene (reference sequence). The V end lost 3 bases, the J end lost 3 bases, and 15 bases lay between the germline ends. The CDR3 covers 16 residues. Here the CDR3 DNA reads TGTGCCAGCAGCTTGGGAGACGGGTCCCCCAATCAGCCCCAGCATTTT. Its translation is CASSLGDGSPNQPQHF.

This clone was detected only a few times. V usage is TRBV7-8 and J usage is TRBJ1-6, with 7 bases fitting TRBD1. J was trimmed by 7 bases and V by 5 bases; bases with no gene match: 8. The CDR3 has 15 residues. Per germline, CDR1 SGHVS and CDR2 FQNEAQ. The CDR3 loop is CASSTDRASNSPLHF. CDR3 coding DNA: TGTGCCAGCAGCACCGACAGGGCCTCGAATTCACCCCTCCACTTT.

The chain links TRBV2 to TRBJ1-3; 7 bases match TRBD1. The J segment lost 2 bases and the V segment lost 6 bases, leaving 4 bases of the junction unmatched. Germline loops: CDR1 SNHLY, CDR2 FYNNEI. CDR3 length equals 14 residues. Here the CDR3 reads CASRADRAGNTIYF. CDR3 DNA: TGTGCCAGCAGGGCCGACAGGGCTGGAAACACCATATATTTT. The full variable domain, in which reference TRBV2 and TRBJ1-3 provide the parts outside the CDR3, is EPEVTQTPSHQVTQMGQEVILRCVPISNHLYFYWYRQILGQKVEFLVSFYNNEISEKSEIFDDQFSVERPDGSNFTLKIRSTKLEDSAMYFCASRADRAGNTIYFGEGSWLTVV.

V and J are TRBV10-3 and TRBJ1-6, with 10 bases aligning to TRBD1. Germline V lookup: CDR1 ENHRY, CDR2 SYGVKD. The CDR3 has 14 residues. The ends lost 6 bases at V and 7 bases at J; junction bases unmatched: 3. The CDR3: CAIRGQGRNSPLHF. In nucleotides, the CDR3 is TGTGCCATCAGGGGACAGGGGCGAAATTCACCCCTCCACTTT.

This chain joins TRBV5-1 and TRBJ1-6; TRBD1 might be the D (5 bases). Trimming took 0 bases from V and 8 from J, leaving 9 bases between them. The V gene's germline CDR1 is SGHRS and CDR2 YFSETQ. This CDR3 contains 14 residues. Here the CDR3 reads CASSLVGEHSPLHF. The CDR3 DNA sequence: TGCGCCAGCAGCTTGGTGGGGGAGCATTCACCCCTCCACTTT.

This chain's CDR3 is CASTLSGGLLLGDGYTF. As DNA, the CDR3 is TGTGCCAGCACCCTGTCCGGCGGCCTACTCTTGGGCGACGGCTACACCTTC. The chain combines TRBV5-5 with TRBJ1-2; no clear D gene. Trimming pared 6 bases from V and 8 bases from J, leaving 29 bases between. From germline, CDR1 is SGHKS and CDR2 YYEKEE (reference sequence). The CDR3 has 17 amino acids.

A few counts support this clone. The chain combines TRBV5-6 with TRBJ1-5; no clear D. The germline gives CDR1 SGHDT, CDR2 YYEEEE. V shed 0 bases and J shed 5 bases, with 9 bases lying between them. The CDR3 runs 14 residues. CDR3 sequence: CASSLGDRDQPQHF. The CDR3 DNA reads TGTGCCAGCAGCTTGGGAGATCGGGATCAGCCCCAGCATTTT. Full variable domain (missing parts from reference TRBV5-6 and TRBJ1-5): DAGVTQSPTHLIKTRGQQVTLRCSPKSGHDTVSWYQQALGQGPQFIFQYYEEEERQRGNFPDRFSGHQFPNYSSELNVNALLLGDSALYLCASSLGDRDQPQHFGDGTRLSIL.

V and J are TRBV7-2 and TRBJ1-2; D might be TRBD1 (6 bases). Germline V CDR1 and CDR2: SGHTA, FQGNSA. With 0 bases removed from V and 7 bases from J, the gap between germline ends came to 15 bases. The CDR3 length is 15 residues. The DNA for the CDR3 is TGTGCCAGCAGCTTAGCGCTAACAGGGTATCGTGGCTACACCTTC. It codes for CASSLALTGYRGYTF.

The rearrangement uses TRBV27 and TRBJ1-5; perhaps TRBD1 as D (6 bases). This CDR3 comprises 13 residues. CDR1 and CDR2 from the germline V gene are MNHEY and SMNVEV (reference sequence). Between the trimmed V and J ends, which lost 5 bases and 6 bases, there was a span of 11 bases. The CDR3 loop reads CASSPDRVQPQHF. Written as DNA, the CDR3 is TGTGCCAGCAGTCCGGACAGAGTTCAGCCCCAGCATTTT.

This chain connects TRBV30 to TRBJ1-2, with D perhaps matching TRBD1 (5 bases). In germline, CDR1 is GTSNPN, CDR2 SVGIG (reference sequence). With 0 bases removed from V and 4 bases from J, the gap between germline ends came to 15 bases. The CDR3 has 15 residues. CDR3 coding DNA: TGTGCCTGGAGTGTGAGCGGGGGTTACAGCTATGGCTACACCTTC. Protein: CAWSVSGGYSYGYTF.

The chain carries TRBV9 and TRBJ1-4; possible D gene TRBD1, 5 bases. Germline V gene sequence: CDR1 SGDLS, CDR2 YYNGEE. The V end lost 0 bases, the J end lost 2 bases, and 8 bases lay between the germline ends. The CDR3 sequence is 15 residues long. CDR3: CASSVAWGTNEKLFF. In nucleotides, the CDR3 is TGTGCCAGCAGCGTAGCATGGGGGACTAATGAAAAACTGTTTTTT.

The chain links TRBV5-1 to TRBJ2-5; D is undetermined. Germline CDR1 is SGHRS and CDR2 is YFSETQ. This CDR3 contains 13 residues. With 0 bases removed from V and 5 bases from J, the gap between germline ends came to 8 bases. CDR3 sequence: CASSLVTRETQYF. CDR3 DNA: TGCGCCAGCAGCTTGGTGACCCGGGAGACCCAGTACTTC.

The V call is TRBV11-3, the J call TRBJ2-7, with 8 nucleotides matching TRBD2. From germline, CDR1 is SGHNT and CDR2 YENEEA. V trimming: 5 bases; J trimming: 1 base; junction bases outside the gene matches: 7. The CDR3 contains 15 residues. CDR3 loop: CASSLGAGDSYEQYF. The CDR3 bases are TGTGCCAGCAGCCTGGGAGCGGGGGATTCCTACGAGCAGTACTTC.

V gene TRBV15 combines with J gene TRBJ1-1; 7 positions agree with TRBD1. The CDR3 extends over 15 amino acids. In germline, CDR1 is LNHNV, CDR2 YYDKDF (reference sequence). V trimming: 0 bases; J trimming: 2 bases; junction bases outside the gene matches: 3. This CDR3 reads CATSRDEGANTEAFF. In DNA, the CDR3 is TGTGCCACCAGCAGAGATGAGGGGGCTAACACTGAAGCTTTCTTT.

The rearrangement uses TRBV2 and TRBJ2-7, with a weak D call TRBD2 (6 bases). The V and J ends lost 8 bases and 2 bases respectively, with 16 bases between them. Germline values: CDR1 SNHLY, CDR2 FYNNEI. This CDR3 region has 14 residues. The DNA for the CDR3 is TGTGCCAGCTCCGGCGGGACCGTAACCTACGAGCAGTACTTC. Protein: CASSGGTVTYEQYF.

The chain is built from TRBV29-1 and TRBJ1-2; possibly TRBD1 for D (5 bases). This CDR3 region has 14 residues. The V gene lost 4 bases and the J gene lost 8 bases, with 20 bases spanning the gap. Per germline, CDR1 SQVTM and CDR2 ANQGSEA. The CDR3 DNA follows: TGCAGCGTTGTACCGGTCAGGGTCAGGGAAGGCTACACCTTC. Translating gives CSVVPVRVREGYTF.